This T cell receptor beta chain was observed in a study of blood T cell repertoires in COVID-19. Study summary: Samples came from the United States, Italy and Spain, spanning acute and convalescent COVID-19. In each case, the material was cDNA or gDNA derived from T cells, B-cell-depleted T cells, or PBMCs.

The CDR3 contains 15 residues. Per the germline V gene, CDR1 is MNHEY and CDR2 is SVGAGI. Trimming took off 2 bases at V and 5 bases at J, with 15 bases between the two ends. Under the authors' procedure: Reference gene primer amplification in the assay estimated nucleated cell counts. The repertoire was sequenced with immunoSEQ multiplex PCR; TCRdb's copy has only in-frame clones and lacks some. V and J calls plus clone size are reproduced from that table; the DNA served to infer D and trimming. The sample contains over 200,000 clones, around four fifths of which appear only once. V gene TRBV6-5 combines with J gene TRBJ1-1; maybe TRBD1 (5 bases). Material for sequencing was peripheral blood. The TCR sequence derives from a man aged 35-49 years with active or convalescent COVID-19. This CDR3 reads CASSYLQTGGTEAFF. The DNA of the CDR3 is TGTGCCAGCAGTTACCTCCAGACTGGGGGGACTGAAGCTTTCTTT.